This TCR beta chain originates from a study of T cell clones after liver transplantation. Turning to the study itself: Liver transplant recipients had immunosuppression withdrawal attempted within 2 years.

Germline CDR1 and CDR2: MGHRA and YSYEKL. The CDR3 totals 16 residues. V was pared by 0 bases and J by 1 base, with 10 bases between. Libraries were prepared by immunoSEQ multiplex PCR; TCRdb keeps only in-frame clonotypes and omits some of them. The sample lists roughly 80,000 clones, roughly 83% occurring once. A remark on this clone: What it recognizes is unknown.

Study conclusions and caveats: Circulating graft-donor-reactive CD4 TCRbeta sequences fell significantly post-transplant in 5 of 8 subjects. Small, mixed patient groups and varying post-transplant times limit these conclusions.

This sample comprised CD4+ T cells from blood, obtained at the 22-month timepoint. The sequence derives from a human patient who received a liver transplant. Part of the T cell pool may stem from the graft donor. The chain carries TRBV4-1 and TRBJ1-3; D is perhaps TRBD1 (5 bases). CDR3 in amino acids: CASSQDWTNSGNTIYF. The DNA of the CDR3 is TGCGCCAGCAGCCAAGATTGGACAAATTCTGGAAACACCATATATTTT.